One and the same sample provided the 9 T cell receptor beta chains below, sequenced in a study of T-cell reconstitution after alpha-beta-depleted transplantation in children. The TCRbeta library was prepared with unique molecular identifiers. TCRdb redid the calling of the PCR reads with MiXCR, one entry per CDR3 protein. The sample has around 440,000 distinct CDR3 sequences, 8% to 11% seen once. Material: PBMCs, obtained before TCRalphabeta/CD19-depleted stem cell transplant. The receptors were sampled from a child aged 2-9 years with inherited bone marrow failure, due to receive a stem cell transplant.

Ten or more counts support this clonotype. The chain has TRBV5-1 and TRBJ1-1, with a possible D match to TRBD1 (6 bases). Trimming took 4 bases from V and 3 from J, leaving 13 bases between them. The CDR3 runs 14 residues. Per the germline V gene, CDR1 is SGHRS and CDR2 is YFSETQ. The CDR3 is CASSPQGGDTEAFF. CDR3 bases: TGCGCCAGCAGCCCACAGGGAGGGGACACTGAAGCTTTCTTT.

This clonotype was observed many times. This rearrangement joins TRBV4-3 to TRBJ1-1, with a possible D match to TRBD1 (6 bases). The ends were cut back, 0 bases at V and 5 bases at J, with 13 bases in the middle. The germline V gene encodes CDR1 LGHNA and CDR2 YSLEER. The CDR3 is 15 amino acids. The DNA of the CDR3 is TGCGCCAGCAGCCAAGATAACAGGGATGGTACTGAAGCTTTCTTT. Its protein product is CASSQDNRDGTEAFF.

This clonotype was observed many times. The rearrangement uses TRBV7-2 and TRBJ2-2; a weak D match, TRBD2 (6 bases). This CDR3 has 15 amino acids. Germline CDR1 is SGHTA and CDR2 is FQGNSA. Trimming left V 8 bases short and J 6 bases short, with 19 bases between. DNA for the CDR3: TGTGCCAGCGCGCCCGCGTCGGGGGTGGCCGGGGAGCTGTTTTTT. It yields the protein CASAPASGVAGELFF.

CDR3: CASSPDTQYF. CDR3 sequence (DNA): TGTGCCAGCTCTCCAGATACGCAGTATTTT. The chain employs TRBV7-4 and TRBJ2-3; D remains ambiguous. Germline loops: CDR1 SGHVT, CDR2 SQSDAQ. This CDR3 is built from 10 residues. Trimming removed 8 bases from V and 4 bases from J, with 4 bases in between.

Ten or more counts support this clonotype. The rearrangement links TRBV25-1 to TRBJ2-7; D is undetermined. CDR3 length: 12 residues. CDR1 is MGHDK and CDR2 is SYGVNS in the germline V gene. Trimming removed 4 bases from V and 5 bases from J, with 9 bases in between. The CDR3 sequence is CASSVVPHEQYF. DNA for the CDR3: TGTGCCAGCAGTGTCGTACCTCACGAGCAGTACTTC.

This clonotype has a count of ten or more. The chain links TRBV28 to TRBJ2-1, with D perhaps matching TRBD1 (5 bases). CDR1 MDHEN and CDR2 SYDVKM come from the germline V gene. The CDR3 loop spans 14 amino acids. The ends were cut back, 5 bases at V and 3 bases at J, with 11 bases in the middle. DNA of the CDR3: TGTGCCAGCAGTCCCGAGACAGACTACAATGAGCAGTTCTTC. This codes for CASSPETDYNEQFF. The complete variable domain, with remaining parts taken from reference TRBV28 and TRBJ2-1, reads DVKVTQSSRYLVKRTGEKVFLECVQDMDHENMFWYRQDPGLGLRLIYFSYDVKMKEKGDIPEGYSVSREKKERFSLILESASTNQTSMYLCASSPETDYNEQFFGPGTRLTVL.

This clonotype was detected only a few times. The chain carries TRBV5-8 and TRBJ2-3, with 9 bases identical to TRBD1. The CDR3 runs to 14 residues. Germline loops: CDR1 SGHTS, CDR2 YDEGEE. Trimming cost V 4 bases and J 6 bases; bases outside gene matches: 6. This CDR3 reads CASSRDRVPDTQYF. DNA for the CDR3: TGTGCCAGCAGCAGGGACAGGGTACCCGATACGCAGTATTTT.

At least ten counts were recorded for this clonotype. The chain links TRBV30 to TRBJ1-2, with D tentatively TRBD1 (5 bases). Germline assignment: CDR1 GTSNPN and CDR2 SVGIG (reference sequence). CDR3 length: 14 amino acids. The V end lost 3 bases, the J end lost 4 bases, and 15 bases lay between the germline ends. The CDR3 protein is CAWSIKTDGYGYTF. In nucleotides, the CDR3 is TGTGCCTGGAGCATAAAGACAGACGGCTATGGCTACACCTTC.

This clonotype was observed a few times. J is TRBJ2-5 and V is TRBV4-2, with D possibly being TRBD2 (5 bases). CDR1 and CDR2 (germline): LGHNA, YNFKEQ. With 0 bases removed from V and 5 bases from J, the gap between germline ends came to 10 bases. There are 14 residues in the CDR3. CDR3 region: CASSQDLGAETQYF. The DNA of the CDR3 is TGTGCCAGCAGCCAAGATTTGGGAGCGGAGACCCAGTACTTC.